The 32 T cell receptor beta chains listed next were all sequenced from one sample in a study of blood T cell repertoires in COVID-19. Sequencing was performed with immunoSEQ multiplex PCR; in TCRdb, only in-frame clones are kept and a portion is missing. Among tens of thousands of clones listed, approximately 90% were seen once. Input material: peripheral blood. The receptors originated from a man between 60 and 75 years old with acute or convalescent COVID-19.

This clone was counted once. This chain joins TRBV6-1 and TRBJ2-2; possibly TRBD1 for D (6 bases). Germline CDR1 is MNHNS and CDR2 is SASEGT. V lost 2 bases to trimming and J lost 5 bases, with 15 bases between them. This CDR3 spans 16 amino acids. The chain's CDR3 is CASSEWGIQGTGELFF. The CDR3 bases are TGTGCCAGCAGTGAATGGGGAATACAGGGTACCGGGGAGCTGTTTTTT.

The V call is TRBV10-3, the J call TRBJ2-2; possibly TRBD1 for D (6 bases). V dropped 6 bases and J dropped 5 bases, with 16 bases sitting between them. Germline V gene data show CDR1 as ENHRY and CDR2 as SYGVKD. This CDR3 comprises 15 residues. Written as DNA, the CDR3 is TGTGCCATCAGGGGGGCGCGGACGGCGACCGGGGAGCTGTTTTTT. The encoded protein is CAIRGARTATGELFF.

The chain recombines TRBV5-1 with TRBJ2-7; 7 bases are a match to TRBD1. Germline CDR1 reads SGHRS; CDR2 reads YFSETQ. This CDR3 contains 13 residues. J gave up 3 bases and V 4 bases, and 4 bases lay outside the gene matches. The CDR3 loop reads CASSLGTDYEQYF. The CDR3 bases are TGCGCCAGCAGCCTCGGGACAGACTACGAGCAGTACTTC.

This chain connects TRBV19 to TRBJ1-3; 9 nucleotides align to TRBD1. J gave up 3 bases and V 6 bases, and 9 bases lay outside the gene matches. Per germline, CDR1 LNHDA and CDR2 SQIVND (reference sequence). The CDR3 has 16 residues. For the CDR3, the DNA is TGTGCCAGTAGCCCTCCGGGACAGGGAAGTGGAAACACCATATATTTT. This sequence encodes CASSPPGQGSGNTIYF.

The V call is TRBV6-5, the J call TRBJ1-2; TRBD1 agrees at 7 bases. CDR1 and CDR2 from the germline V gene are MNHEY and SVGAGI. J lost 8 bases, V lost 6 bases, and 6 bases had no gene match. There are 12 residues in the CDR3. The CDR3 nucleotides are TGTGCCAGCAGAACAGGGGCGCGGGGCTACACCTTC. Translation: CASRTGARGYTF.

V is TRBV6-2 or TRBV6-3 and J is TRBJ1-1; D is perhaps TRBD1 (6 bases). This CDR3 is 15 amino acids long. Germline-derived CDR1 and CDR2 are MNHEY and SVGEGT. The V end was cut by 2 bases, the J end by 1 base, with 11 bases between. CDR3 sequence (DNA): TGTGCCAGCAGTTACCGGGGGGCGCGGAACACTGAAGCTTTCTTT. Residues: CASSYRGARNTEAFF.

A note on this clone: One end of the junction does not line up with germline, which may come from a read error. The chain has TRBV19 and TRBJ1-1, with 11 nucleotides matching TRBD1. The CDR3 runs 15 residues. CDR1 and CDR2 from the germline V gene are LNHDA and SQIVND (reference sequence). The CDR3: CASRIGTGGNTEAFF. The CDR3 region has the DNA TGTGCCAGTAGAATAGGGACAGGGGGTAACACTGAAGCTTTCTTT.

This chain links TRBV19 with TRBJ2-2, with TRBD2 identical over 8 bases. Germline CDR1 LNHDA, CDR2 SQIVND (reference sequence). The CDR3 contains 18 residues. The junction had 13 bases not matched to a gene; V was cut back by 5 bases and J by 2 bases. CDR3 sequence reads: CASSFSGSGRRNTGELFF. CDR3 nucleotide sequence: TGTGCCAGTAGTTTCTCAGGAAGCGGGAGACGAAACACCGGGGAGCTGTTTTTT.

CDR3 DNA sequence: TGCGCCAGCAGCTCGGACAGGGCGAGTACTGAAGCTTTCTTT. Translating it yields CASSSDRASTEAFF. V usage is TRBV5-1 and J usage is TRBJ1-1; 8 bases are a match to TRBD1. The CDR3 sequence is 14 residues long. Germline trimming cut 3 bases from V and 5 bases from J; bases unmatched to any gene: 6. Germline V lookup: CDR1 SGHRS, CDR2 YFSETQ.

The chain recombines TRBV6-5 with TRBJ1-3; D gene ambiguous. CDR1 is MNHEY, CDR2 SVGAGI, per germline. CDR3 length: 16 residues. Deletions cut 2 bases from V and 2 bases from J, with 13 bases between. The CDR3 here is CASSYELSGTGNTIYF. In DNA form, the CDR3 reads TGTGCCAGCAGTTACGAGCTTAGTGGTACTGGAAACACCATATATTTT.

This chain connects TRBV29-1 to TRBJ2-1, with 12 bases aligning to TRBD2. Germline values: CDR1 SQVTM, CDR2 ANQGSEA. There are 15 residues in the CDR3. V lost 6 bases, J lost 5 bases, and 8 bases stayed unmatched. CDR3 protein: CSVHLAGGGHNEQFF. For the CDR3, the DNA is TGCAGCGTCCATCTAGCGGGGGGGGGACACAATGAGCAGTTCTTC.

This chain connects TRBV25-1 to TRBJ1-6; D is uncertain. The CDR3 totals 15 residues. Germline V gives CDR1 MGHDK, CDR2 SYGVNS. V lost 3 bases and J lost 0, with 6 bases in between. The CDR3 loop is CASSDHGSYNSPLHF. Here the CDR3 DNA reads TGTGCCAGCAGTGATCACGGCTCCTATAATTCACCCCTCCACTTT.

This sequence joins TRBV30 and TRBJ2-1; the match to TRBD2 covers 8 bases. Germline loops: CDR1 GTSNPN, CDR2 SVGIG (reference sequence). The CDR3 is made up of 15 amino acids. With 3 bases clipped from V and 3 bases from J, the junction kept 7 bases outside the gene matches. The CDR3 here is CAWRSAGANYNEQFF. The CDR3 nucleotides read TGTGCCTGGAGATCAGCGGGGGCAAACTACAATGAGCAGTTCTTC.

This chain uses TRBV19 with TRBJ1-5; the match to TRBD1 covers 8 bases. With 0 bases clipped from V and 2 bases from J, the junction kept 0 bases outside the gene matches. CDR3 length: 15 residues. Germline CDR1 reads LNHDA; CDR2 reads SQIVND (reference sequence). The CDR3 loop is CASSIEGQGNQPQHF. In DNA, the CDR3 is TGTGCCAGTAGTATAGAGGGACAGGGCAATCAGCCCCAGCATTTT.

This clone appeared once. CDR3 sequence reads: CASSQDPGYHEQFF. The CDR3 DNA sequence: TGTGCCAGCAGCCAAGATCCAGGGTATCATGAGCAGTTCTTC. The rearrangement links TRBV4-2 to TRBJ2-1; D is possibly TRBD1 (5 bases). Germline values: CDR1 LGHNA, CDR2 YNFKEQ. Trimming removed 0 bases at V and 8 bases at J, with 11 bases between. There are 14 residues in the CDR3.

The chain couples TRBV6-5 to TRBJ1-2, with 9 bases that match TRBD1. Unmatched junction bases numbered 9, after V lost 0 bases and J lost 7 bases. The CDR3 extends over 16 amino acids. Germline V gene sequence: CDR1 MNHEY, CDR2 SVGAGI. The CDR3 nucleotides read TGTGCCAGCAGTTACTCGGTTAGGGGACAGGGAATTGGCTACACCTTC. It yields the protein CASSYSVRGQGIGYTF.

As DNA, the CDR3 is TGTGCCAGCAGTTACAGCCTGGGGGGAAATTCACCCCTCCACTTT. It specifies CASSYSLGGNSPLHF. The chain carries TRBV6-6 and TRBJ1-6; D perhaps matches TRBD1 (5 bases). The CDR3 spans 15 residues. V lost 2 bases and J 7 bases, leaving 12 bases between the germline ends. From germline, CDR1 is MNHNY and CDR2 SVGAGI (reference sequence).

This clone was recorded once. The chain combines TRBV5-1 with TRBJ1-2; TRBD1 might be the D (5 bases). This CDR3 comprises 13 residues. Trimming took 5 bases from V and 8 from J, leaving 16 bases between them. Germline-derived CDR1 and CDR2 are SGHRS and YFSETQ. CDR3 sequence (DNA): TGCGCCAGCAGTCAGACCCTAAGGGGAGGCTACACCTTC. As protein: CASSQTLRGGYTF.

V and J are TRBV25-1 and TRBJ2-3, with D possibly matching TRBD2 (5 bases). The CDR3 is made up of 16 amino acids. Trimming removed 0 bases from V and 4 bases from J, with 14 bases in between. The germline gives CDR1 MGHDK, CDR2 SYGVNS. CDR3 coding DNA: TGTGCCAGCAGTGAATATCCCCGGGATGGGTCAGATACGCAGTATTTT. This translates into CASSEYPRDGSDTQYF. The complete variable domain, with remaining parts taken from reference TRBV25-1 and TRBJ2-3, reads EADIYQTPRYLVIGTGKKITLECSQTMGHDKMYWYQQDPGMELHLIHYSYGVNSTEKGDLSSESTVSRIRTEHFPLTLESARPSHTSQYLCASSEYPRDGSDTQYFGPGTRLTVL.

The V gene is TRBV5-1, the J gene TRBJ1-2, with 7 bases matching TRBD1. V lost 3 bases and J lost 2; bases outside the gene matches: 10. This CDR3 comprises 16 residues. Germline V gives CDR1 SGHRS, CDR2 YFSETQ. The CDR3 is CASSSSTGSTNYGYTF. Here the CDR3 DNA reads TGCGCCAGCAGCTCGTCGACAGGGTCAACAAACTATGGCTACACCTTC.

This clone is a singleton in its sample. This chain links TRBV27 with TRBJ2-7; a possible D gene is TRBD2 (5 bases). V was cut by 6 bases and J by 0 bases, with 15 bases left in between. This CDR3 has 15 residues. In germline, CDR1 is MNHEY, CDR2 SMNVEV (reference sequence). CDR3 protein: CASRVDSASSYEQYF. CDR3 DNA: TGTGCCAGCAGGGTGGACTCCGCGAGCTCCTACGAGCAGTACTTC.

The CDR3 nucleotides read TGTGCCATCAGTGATCAACAGGGGGCTGTCACTGAAGCTTTCTTT. This translates into CAISDQQGAVTEAFF. The V gene is TRBV10-3, the J gene TRBJ1-1, with 9 bases fitting TRBD1. V lost 3 bases and J lost 4; bases outside the gene matches: 6. This CDR3 comprises 15 residues. Germline V gene data show CDR1 as ENHRY and CDR2 as SYGVKD.

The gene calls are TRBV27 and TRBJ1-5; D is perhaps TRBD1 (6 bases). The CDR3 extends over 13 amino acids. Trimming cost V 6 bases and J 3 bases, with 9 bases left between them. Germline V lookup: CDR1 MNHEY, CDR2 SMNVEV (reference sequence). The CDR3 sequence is CASRQGYNQPQHF. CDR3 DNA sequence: TGTGCCAGCAGACAGGGCTACAATCAGCCCCAGCATTTT.

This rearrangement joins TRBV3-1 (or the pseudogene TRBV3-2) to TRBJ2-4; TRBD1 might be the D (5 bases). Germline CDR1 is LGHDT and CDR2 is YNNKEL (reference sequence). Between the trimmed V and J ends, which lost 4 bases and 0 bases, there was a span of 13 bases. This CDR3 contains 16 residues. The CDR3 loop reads CASSPRTQLAKNIQYF. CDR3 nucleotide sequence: TGTGCCAGCAGCCCTAGGACACAACTAGCCAAAAACATTCAGTACTTC.

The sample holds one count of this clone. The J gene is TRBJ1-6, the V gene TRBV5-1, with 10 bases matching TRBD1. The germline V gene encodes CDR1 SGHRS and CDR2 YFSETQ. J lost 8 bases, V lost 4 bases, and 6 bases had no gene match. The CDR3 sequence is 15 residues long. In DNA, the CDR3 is TGCGCCAGCAGCATTGGGACAGGGGAGGATTCACCCCTCCACTTT. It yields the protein CASSIGTGEDSPLHF.

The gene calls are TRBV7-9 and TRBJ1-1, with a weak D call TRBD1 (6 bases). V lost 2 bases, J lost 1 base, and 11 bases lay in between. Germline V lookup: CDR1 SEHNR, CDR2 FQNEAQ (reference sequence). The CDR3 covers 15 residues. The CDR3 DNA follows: TGTGCCAGCAGCTTAACAGGGAGAAAGAACACTGAAGCTTTCTTT. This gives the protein CASSLTGRKNTEAFF.

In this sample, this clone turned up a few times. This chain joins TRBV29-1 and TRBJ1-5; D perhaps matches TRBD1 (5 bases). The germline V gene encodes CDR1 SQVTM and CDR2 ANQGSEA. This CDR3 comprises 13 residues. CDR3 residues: CRSPQGSNQPQHF. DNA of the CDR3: TGCAGGTCTCCTCAGGGTAGCAATCAGCCCCAGCATTTT.

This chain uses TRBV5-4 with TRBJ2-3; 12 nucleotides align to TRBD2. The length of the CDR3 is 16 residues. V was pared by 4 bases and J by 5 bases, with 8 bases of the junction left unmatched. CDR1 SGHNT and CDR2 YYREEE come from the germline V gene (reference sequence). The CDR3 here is CASSQTSGGPEDTQYF. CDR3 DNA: TGTGCCAGCAGCCAAACTAGCGGGGGGCCGGAAGATACGCAGTATTTT.

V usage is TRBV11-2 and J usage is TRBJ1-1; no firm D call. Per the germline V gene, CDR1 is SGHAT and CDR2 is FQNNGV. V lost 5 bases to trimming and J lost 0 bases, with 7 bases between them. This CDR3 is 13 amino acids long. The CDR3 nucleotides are TGTGCCAGCAGCACTGTTATGAACACTGAAGCTTTCTTT. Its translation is CASSTVMNTEAFF.

As DNA, the CDR3 is TGTGCTTACAGAGGGGGGGTTAGCCAGCCCCAGCATTTT. This sequence encodes CAYRGGVSQPQHF. The chain links TRBV28 to TRBJ1-5; TRBD1 might be the D (6 bases). The CDR3 extends over 13 amino acids. In germline, CDR1 is MDHEN, CDR2 SYDVKM.

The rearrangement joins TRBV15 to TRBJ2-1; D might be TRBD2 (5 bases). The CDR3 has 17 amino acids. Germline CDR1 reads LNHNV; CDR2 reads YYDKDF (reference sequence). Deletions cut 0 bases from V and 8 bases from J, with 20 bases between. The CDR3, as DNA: TGTGCCACCAGCAGAGATCGTATTTGGACTTCCGTAGATGAGCAGTTCTTC. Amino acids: CATSRDRIWTSVDEQFF.

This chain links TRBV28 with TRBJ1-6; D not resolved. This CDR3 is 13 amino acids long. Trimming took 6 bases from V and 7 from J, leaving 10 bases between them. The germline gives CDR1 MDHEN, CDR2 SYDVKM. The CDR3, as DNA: TGTGCCAGCAGCGAGGGAAGGAATTCACCCCTCCACTTT. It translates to CASSEGRNSPLHF. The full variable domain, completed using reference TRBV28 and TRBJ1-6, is DVKVTQSSRYLVKRTGEKVFLECVQDMDHENMFWYRQDPGLGLRLIYFSYDVKMKEKGDIPEGYSVSREKKERFSLILESASTNQTSMYLCASSEGRNSPLHFGNGTRLTVT.